Sequencing of this T cell receptor beta chain was carried out in a study of T cells in Graves' hyperthyroidism and ophthalmopathy. The study's findings and limits: Blood held most thyroid clonotypes expanded above 0.001 frequency. Onset of ophthalmopathy came a median roughly 6.9 months after the model predicted it.

Researchers took RNA transcripts and amplified the TCR beta CDR3 regions from them. HTBI primers were employed in a first-round RT-PCR of the TCR CDR3. TCRdb reprocessed the multiplex PCR reads via MiXCR and lists one record per CDR3 protein. The sample has 600,000 to 700,000 distinct CDR3 sequences, approximately 42% seen once; the top ten hold more than 7%. The study left out patients who had uncontrolled infection, other autoimmune disease, pregnancy or lactation. As concerns this clonotype: What it binds is not known.

Trimming left V 8 bases short and J 0 bases short, with 10 bases between. Germline lookup yields CDR1 MGHDK and CDR2 SYGVNS. CDR3 size: 13 residues. This chain joins TRBV25-1 and TRBJ1-2; no firm D call. The origin of this receptor is an adult man with Graves' disease, either hyperthyroidism or ophthalmopathy (not recorded which). Sequenced input: peripheral blood or thyroid tissue (not recorded which). CDR3 amino acids: CASLGTANYGYTF. The CDR3 DNA reads as TGTGCCAGCTTAGGTACAGCTAACTATGGCTACACCTTC.